The 22 T cell receptor beta chains reported below all come from one sample, sequenced in a study of blood T cell repertoires in COVID-19. TCRdb's copy holds only in-frame clones and misses some; the assay was immunoSEQ multiplex PCR. The sample contains some 250,000 clones, approximately 90% of which appear only once. Material for sequencing was PBMCs or T cells enriched from blood (not recorded which). The receptors were gathered from a human donor in a cohort exposed to, infected with or recovered from COVID-19 (not recorded which). The donor label of this sample is uncertain.

This clone has a single count. V gene TRBV6-5 combines with J gene TRBJ1-2; perhaps TRBD1 as D (5 bases). The CDR3 is 13 residues long. V lost 6 bases and J 6 bases, leaving 14 bases between the germline ends. Germline V lookup: CDR1 MNHEY, CDR2 SVGAGI. The CDR3 DNA reads as TGTGCCAGCAGGACCGGGACTACAGATGGCTACACCTTC. The encoded protein is CASRTGTTDGYTF.

The chain uses TRBV2 and TRBJ1-5, with D tentatively TRBD1 (6 bases). V lost 7 bases and J lost 1, with 14 bases in between. The CDR3 consists of 15 residues. Germline CDR1 and CDR2: SNHLY and FYNNEI. The CDR3 nucleotides read TGTGCCAGCAACCGGGACACCCTAAGCAATCAGCCCCAGCATTTT. Translation: CASNRDTLSNQPQHF.

The chain is built from TRBV5-1 and TRBJ1-1; possibly TRBD1 for D (5 bases). The CDR3 extends over 14 amino acids. The germline V gene has CDR1 SGHRS and CDR2 YFSETQ. Trimming removed 2 bases from V and 0 bases from J, with 8 bases in between. This chain's CDR3 is CASSFGGMNTEAFF. The CDR3 bases are TGCGCCAGCAGCTTTGGGGGGATGAACACTGAAGCTTTCTTT.

The chain is built from TRBV7-6 and TRBJ2-3; 9 nucleotides line up with TRBD1. Germline CDR1 reads SGHVS; CDR2 reads FNYEAQ. The junction had 15 bases not matched to a gene; V was cut back by 0 bases and J by 2 bases. This CDR3 spans 20 amino acids. Here the CDR3 reads CASSLAPPNPDRGSTDTQYF. The CDR3 region has the DNA TGTGCCAGCAGCTTAGCCCCCCCTAACCCGGACAGGGGATCCACAGATACGCAGTATTTT.

This clone showed up many times. The gene calls are TRBV2 and TRBJ1-1; no clear D gene. V was cut by 6 bases and J by 1 base, with 9 bases left in between. The CDR3 has 13 amino acids. Looked up from germline, CDR1 is SNHLY and CDR2 is FYNNEI. CDR3 in amino acids: CASRAFQNTEAFF. CDR3 sequence (DNA): TGTGCCAGCAGGGCCTTCCAGAACACTGAAGCTTTCTTT. Full variable domain (remainder filled in from reference TRBV2 and TRBJ1-1): EPEVTQTPSHQVTQMGQEVILRCVPISNHLYFYWYRQILGQKVEFLVSFYNNEISEKSEIFDDQFSVERPDGSNFTLKIRSTKLEDSAMYFCASRAFQNTEAFFGQGTRLTVV.

The V gene is TRBV5-6, the J gene TRBJ1-1, with no clear D. The V gene's germline CDR1 is SGHDT and CDR2 YYEEEE. The V gene lost 0 bases and the J gene lost 8 bases, with 17 bases spanning the gap. The CDR3 covers 15 residues. CDR3 nucleotide sequence: TGTGCCAGCAGCTTGGTACGGTCTTGGGGAGCGGAAGCTTTCTTT. It translates to CASSLVRSWGAEAFF.

This chain connects TRBV5-6 to TRBJ1-1, with a weak D call TRBD1 (5 bases). Deletions cut 5 bases from V and 1 base from J, with 12 bases between. Per the germline V gene, CDR1 is SGHDT and CDR2 is YYEEEE. The CDR3 has 14 amino acids. In nucleotides, the CDR3 is TGTGCCAGCAGACATTGGGGGGAGAACACTGAAGCTTTCTTT. Translating it yields CASRHWGENTEAFF.

This clone has just one count. The DNA of the CDR3 is TGTGCTAGTGGTTTGGTAACGGTCCCCACTACGGGCTACACCTTC. This sequence encodes CASGLVTVPTTGYTF. V gene TRBV12-5 combines with J gene TRBJ1-2; the D is unclear. This CDR3 has 15 amino acids. CDR1 LGHNT and CDR2 FRNRAP come from the germline V gene. Trimming left V 0 bases short and J 8 bases short, with 16 bases between.

The chain is built from TRBV12-1 and TRBJ2-5; TRBD2 is taken as the D call from the table, unchecked against the DNA. TRBV12-1 is deemed a pseudogene. CDR3 length: 14 residues. This CDR3 is CASSSPRAGGTQYF. In DNA, the CDR3 is TGTGCCAGCAGCTCCCCCCGCGCCGGCGGGACCCAGTACTTC.

The chain carries TRBV3-1 (or the pseudogene TRBV3-2) and TRBJ2-5; 9 bases line up with TRBD1. The CDR3 length is 16 residues. With 0 bases clipped from V and 2 bases from J, the junction kept 4 bases outside the gene matches. Germline CDR1 and CDR2: LGHDT and YNNKEL (reference sequence). This CDR3 is CASSQERDRDQETQYF. DNA for the CDR3: TGTGCCAGCAGCCAAGAAAGGGACAGGGATCAAGAGACCCAGTACTTC.

The rearrangement links TRBV27 to TRBJ2-1; D is possibly TRBD1 (5 bases). This CDR3 contains 12 residues. From germline, CDR1 is MNHEY and CDR2 SMNVEV (reference sequence). The V end lost 6 bases, the J end lost 12 bases, and 15 bases lay between the germline ends. The CDR3 sequence is CASSRGWGGQFF. CDR3 in DNA: TGTGCCAGCAGCCGTGGGTGGGGCGGGCAGTTCTTC.

This rearrangement joins TRBV19 to TRBJ1-2; D uncertain. Between the trimmed V and J ends, which lost 1 base and 3 bases, there was a span of 6 bases. Germline CDR1 is LNHDA and CDR2 is SQIVND (reference sequence). The CDR3 consists of 13 residues. CDR3 nucleotide sequence: TGTGCCAGTAGTATAGGGGCAGACTATGGCTACACCTTC. It translates to CASSIGADYGYTF.

The chain recombines TRBV7-3 with TRBJ2-1; D is perhaps TRBD1 (5 bases). The CDR3 is 12 amino acids. Germline loops: CDR1 SGHTA, CDR2 FQGTGA. Trimming shortened V by 4 bases and J by 9 bases, and 10 bases separated the two germline ends. In nucleotides, the CDR3 is TGTGCCAGCAGCTCTCAGGGTACTGAGCAGTTCTTC. Translating it yields CASSSQGTEQFF.

V gene TRBV5-1 combines with J gene TRBJ1-4; 7 bases are a match to TRBD1. The CDR3 is made up of 16 amino acids. Trimming took 0 bases from V and 5 from J; bases not matched to a gene: 7. Germline-derived CDR1 and CDR2 are SGHRS and YFSETQ. The CDR3 DNA is TGCGCCAGCAGCTTGGCAGGGGGAGAGCGAAATGAAAAACTGTTTTTT. This sequence encodes CASSLAGGERNEKLFF.

CDR3 coding DNA: TGCGCCAGCAGCCAAGAAGCGGATACCTACGAGCAGTACTTC. Amino acid sequence: CASSQEADTYEQYF. The chain recombines TRBV4-3 with TRBJ2-7; D may be TRBD2 (5 bases). The CDR3 consists of 14 residues. Trimming cost V 0 bases and J 2 bases, with 8 bases left between them. The germline V gene encodes CDR1 LGHNA and CDR2 YSLEER.

This clone appeared once. The chain has TRBV18 and TRBJ1-1, with D uncertain. The CDR3 has 14 residues. The germline V gene has CDR1 KGHSH and CDR2 LQKENI. V was shortened by 2 bases and J by 0 bases, with 7 bases between the two germline ends. CDR3 in amino acids: CASSPELLNTEAFF. The CDR3 DNA is TGTGCCAGCTCACCAGAGTTGTTGAACACTGAAGCTTTCTTT.

This clone appeared once. This chain connects TRBV7-2 to TRBJ1-2; tentative D call: TRBD1 (6 bases). Germline V CDR1 and CDR2: SGHTA, FQGNSA. With 2 bases removed from V and 6 bases from J, the gap between germline ends came to 16 bases. The CDR3 loop spans 15 amino acids. This chain's CDR3 is CASSLNFQGGHGYTF. CDR3 DNA: TGTGCCAGCAGCTTAAATTTTCAAGGGGGACATGGCTACACCTTC.

The CDR3 sequence: CAWILPDGGVQETQYF. The CDR3 DNA sequence: TGTGCCTGGATCCTACCGGACGGGGGAGTTCAAGAGACCCAGTACTTC. V usage is TRBV30 and J usage is TRBJ2-5; TRBD2 is a possible D gene (6 bases). The CDR3 length is 16 residues. V was trimmed by 4 bases and J by 2 bases, leaving 20 bases between them. The germline V gene encodes CDR1 GTSNPN and CDR2 SVGIG (reference sequence).

The V call is TRBV10-3, the J call TRBJ2-2, with 7 positions matching TRBD1. CDR3 length: 15 amino acids. After removal of 2 bases from V and 1 base from J, the junction contained 1 base not matched to a gene. Germline V gene lookup returns CDR1 ENHRY and CDR2 SYGVKD. The CDR3 loop is CAISERTGNTGELFF. DNA for the CDR3: TGTGCCATCAGTGAGCGGACAGGGAACACCGGGGAGCTGTTTTTT.

This chain connects TRBV10-3 to TRBJ2-7, with 11 bases aligning to TRBD1. The V gene end was trimmed by 4 bases and the J gene end by 3 bases; junction bases not matched to a gene: 14. CDR3 length: 18 amino acids. Germline V gene sequence: CDR1 ENHRY, CDR2 SYGVKD. CDR3 residues: CAISGSTGGTGGLYEQYF. CDR3 sequence (DNA): TGTGCCATCAGTGGATCTACCGGGGGGACAGGGGGTCTCTACGAGCAGTACTTC.

The V call is TRBV21-1, the J call TRBJ2-1; the D call of TRBD2 is as the table states it, not checked on the DNA. TRBV21-1 is an annotated pseudogene. The CDR3 is 17 amino acids. CDR3 DNA: TGTGCCAGCAGCAAAGCAGTGGGGACTATCGGCATAAATGAGCAGTTCTTC. Residues: CASSKAVGTIGINEQFF.

The V gene is TRBV28, the J gene TRBJ1-1; D ambiguous. Germline V lookup: CDR1 MDHEN, CDR2 SYDVKM. Trimming left V 6 bases short and J 5 bases short, with 19 bases between. The CDR3 covers 15 residues. The CDR3 DNA reads as TGTGCCAGCAGATTCCCGGGTCCCGGAGGGACTGAAGCTTTCTTT. Translation: CASRFPGPGGTEAFF.